The 30 T cell receptor beta chains below come from one sample, sequenced in a study of shared clonotypes between healthy human individuals (dated by TCRdb to 2018 to 2020). The receptor library was made with the immunoSEQ multiplex PCR assay. The source is immuneACCESS, and TCRdb retained only in-frame sequences with V and J called. Part of the clones is not carried over; for the studies checked, unresolved V genes explain less than half of this, and the remainder is unexplained. This sample comprises over a million clones, roughly 95% of them detected only once. The biggest ten clones account for more than 0.9% of the sample. Sequenced material: naive CD4+ T cells sorted from blood. The cell subset or site label corresponds to: CD45RA+ positively selected. These receptors were collected from a man aged 25-40 years in good health.

The rearrangement links TRBV11-2 to TRBJ2-3; D call uncertain. V was clipped by 0 bases and J by 6 bases, with 4 bases between them. The CDR3 covers 12 residues. Germline V gene data show CDR1 as SGHAT and CDR2 as FQNNGV. This CDR3 is CASSLDGDTQYF. Here the CDR3 DNA reads TGTGCCAGCAGCTTAGACGGGGATACGCAGTATTTT.

The chain couples TRBV10-3 to TRBJ2-7, with TRBD1 identical over 9 bases. The germline V gene encodes CDR1 ENHRY and CDR2 SYGVKD. V was clipped by 8 bases and J by 6 bases; unmatched bases: 5. The CDR3 is made up of 12 amino acids. The CDR3 region has the DNA TGTGCCATCGGGGACAGGGACGGCGAGCAGTACTTC. It is translated as CAIGDRDGEQYF.

The chain carries TRBV5-1 and TRBJ2-1, with a possible D match to TRBD2 (6 bases). Germline V gene lookup returns CDR1 SGHRS and CDR2 YFSETQ. V was shortened by 3 bases and J by 7 bases, with 14 bases between the two germline ends. The CDR3 is 14 amino acids. The CDR3 protein is CASSSLGGSNEQFF. CDR3 coding DNA: TGCGCCAGCAGCTCCCTCGGGGGTTCTAATGAGCAGTTCTTC.

The chain combines TRBV11-2 with TRBJ2-1, with 11 nucleotides matching TRBD2. This CDR3 spans 18 amino acids. CDR1 and CDR2 (germline): SGHAT, FQNNGV. V dropped 3 bases and J dropped 6; count of bases not matched to a gene: 13. The CDR3 reads CASSFLSAGTSGTNEQFF. The CDR3 nucleotides are TGTGCCAGCAGCTTTCTCTCCGCCGGGACTAGCGGCACCAATGAGCAGTTCTTC.

The chain joins TRBV7-6 to TRBJ2-1, with 7 positions matching TRBD1. There are 16 residues in the CDR3. Germline trimming cut 4 bases from V and 0 bases from J; bases unmatched to any gene: 6. Germline lookup yields CDR1 SGHVS and CDR2 FNYEAQ. CDR3: CASSSTGVPSYNEQFF. CDR3 nucleotide sequence: TGTGCCAGCAGCTCTACAGGGGTTCCCTCCTACAATGAGCAGTTCTTC.

The J gene is TRBJ2-1, the V gene TRBV29-1; 9 bases align to TRBD2. J was trimmed by 7 bases and V by 7 bases; bases with no gene match: 11. This CDR3 is 14 amino acids long. Germline CDR1 SQVTM, CDR2 ANQGSEA. For the CDR3, the DNA is TGCAGCGCTAGAATAGCGGGAGAAGGTAATGAGCAGTTCTTC. It specifies CSARIAGEGNEQFF.

This clone was counted once. V and J are TRBV9 and TRBJ2-3; 11 bases agree with TRBD2. The junction had 5 bases not matched to a gene; V was cut back by 3 bases and J by 2 bases. The CDR3 is 16 amino acids. Germline V gene sequence: CDR1 SGDLS, CDR2 YYNGEE. CDR3 region: CASSASSGRFTDTQYF. DNA for the CDR3: TGTGCCAGCAGCGCATCTAGCGGGAGGTTCACAGATACGCAGTATTTT.

The CDR3 region is CASSLEGVKGELFF. CDR3 DNA: TGCGCCAGCAGCTTGGAGGGAGTGAAAGGGGAGCTGTTTTTT. The rearrangement uses TRBV5-1 and TRBJ2-2, with D tentatively TRBD2 (5 bases). V dropped 0 bases and J dropped 8 bases, with 11 bases sitting between them. The CDR3 has 14 residues. CDR1 is SGHRS, CDR2 YFSETQ, per germline. Supplemented by reference TRBV5-1 and TRBJ2-2, the full variable domain reads KAGVTQTPRYLIKTRGQQVTLSCSPISGHRSVSWYQQTPGQGLQFLFEYFSETQRNKGNFPGRFSGRQFSNSRSEMNVSTLELGDSALYLCASSLEGVKGELFFGEGSRLTVL.

The J gene is TRBJ2-7, the V gene TRBV9; no firm D call. V lost 3 bases, J lost 7 bases, and 14 bases lay in between. The length of the CDR3 is 13 residues. Germline V gives CDR1 SGDLS, CDR2 YYNGEE. CDR3 residues: CASSGVLDGEQYF. In DNA, the CDR3 is TGTGCCAGCAGCGGGGTTCTGGATGGGGAGCAGTACTTC.

This clone has a single count. The chain employs TRBV7-9 and TRBJ2-1; 9 positions match TRBD2. This CDR3 has 19 amino acids. The trim removed 5 bases at V and 1 base at J, leaving 15 bases unmatched. Per the germline V gene, CDR1 is SEHNR and CDR2 is FQNEAQ (reference sequence). CDR3 DNA sequence: TGTGCCAGCAGCCCCGGGGTTGGCGGGAGGGCCAGGTCCTACAATGAGCAGTTCTTC. Amino acid sequence: CASSPGVGGRARSYNEQFF.

The V call is TRBV5-5, the J call TRBJ1-4; D unclear. The CDR3 totals 13 residues. Germline-derived CDR1 and CDR2 are SGHKS and YYEKEE (reference sequence). The V and J ends lost 6 bases and 3 bases respectively, with 9 bases between them. The CDR3 is CASTPGPNEKLFF. The CDR3, as DNA: TGTGCCAGCACCCCCGGACCTAATGAAAAACTGTTTTTT.

This rearrangement joins TRBV5-1 to TRBJ2-5, with 8 positions matching TRBD2. The CDR3 extends over 13 amino acids. Germline trimming cut 6 bases from V and 4 bases from J; bases unmatched to any gene: 5. The germline V gene has CDR1 SGHRS and CDR2 YFSETQ. The CDR3 protein is CASTGTRTETQYF. The DNA for the CDR3 is TGCGCCAGCACTGGGACTAGAACAGAGACCCAGTACTTC.

The chain recombines TRBV2 with TRBJ1-2; 8 bases line up with TRBD1. Trimming cost V 7 bases and J 4 bases; bases outside gene matches: 5. CDR1 and CDR2 (germline): SNHLY, FYNNEI. The CDR3 length is 13 residues. This CDR3 reads CASKTGASYGYTF. The CDR3 nucleotides are TGTGCCAGCAAGACAGGGGCCAGCTATGGCTACACCTTC.

The chain combines TRBV6-5 with TRBJ1-2; D is possibly TRBD1 (5 bases). The V gene lost 4 bases and the J gene lost 4 bases, with 10 bases spanning the gap. This CDR3 is built from 13 residues. CDR1 and CDR2 (germline): MNHEY, SVGAGI. Here the CDR3 reads CASSSQGPYGYTF. The CDR3 coding sequence is TGTGCCAGCAGTTCCCAGGGCCCCTATGGCTACACCTTC.

The chain carries TRBV7-9 and TRBJ2-2; the D is unclear. The CDR3 covers 11 residues. Germline CDR1 is SEHNR and CDR2 is FQNEAQ (reference sequence). The germline V and J ends were trimmed by 5 bases and 15 bases, with 13 bases remaining between them. CDR3 nucleotides: TGTGCCAGCAGCCTCCTTTGGGCGTTGTTTTTT. It translates to CASSLLWALFF.

The chain is built from TRBV2 and TRBJ2-1; 7 bases agree with TRBD1. Germline V gives CDR1 SNHLY, CDR2 FYNNEI. This CDR3 contains 15 residues. The J segment lost 4 bases and the V segment lost 8 bases, leaving 11 bases of the junction unmatched. The CDR3 DNA follows: TGTGCCAGCCCATCGAGGTGGGGACAGTACAATGAGCAGTTCTTC. This gives the protein CASPSRWGQYNEQFF.

The chain has TRBV27 and TRBJ2-3; TRBD1 aligns across 8 bases. After removal of 5 bases from V and 2 bases from J, the junction contained 6 bases not matched to a gene. The CDR3 loop spans 15 amino acids. The V gene's germline CDR1 is MNHEY and CDR2 SMNVEV (reference sequence). The DNA of the CDR3 is TGTGCCAGCAGTCCCGACAGGGGTCTCACAGATACGCAGTATTTT. It yields the protein CASSPDRGLTDTQYF.

The chain employs TRBV5-5 and TRBJ2-5; D may be TRBD2 (5 bases). This CDR3 spans 14 amino acids. Germline assignment: CDR1 SGHKS and CDR2 YYEKEE (reference sequence). V lost 1 base to trimming and J lost 3 bases, with 10 bases between them. The DNA for the CDR3 is TGTGCCAGCAGCTTGTTACCGGGGAAAGAGACCCAGTACTTC. Translation: CASSLLPGKETQYF.

The chain combines TRBV2 with TRBJ1-1, with D unclear. The CDR3 contains 15 residues. Germline values: CDR1 SNHLY, CDR2 FYNNEI. Trimming removed 3 bases at V and 0 bases at J, with 11 bases between. The CDR3 loop is CASSDGPTVNTEAFF. The CDR3 DNA follows: TGTGCCAGCAGTGACGGGCCTACAGTGAACACTGAAGCTTTCTTT.

This sequence joins TRBV21-1 and TRBJ2-4. TRBV21-1 is a known pseudogene. CDR3 length: 16 amino acids. This CDR3 reads CASSLGAGLAKNIQYF. CDR3 coding DNA: TGTGCCAGCAGCCTCGGAGCAGGTTTAGCCAAAAACATTCAGTACTTC.

The chain has TRBV28 and TRBJ1-3; D gene uncertain. Germline CDR1 and CDR2: MDHEN and SYDVKM. The CDR3 is 12 residues long. The V and J ends lost 8 bases and 4 bases respectively, with 9 bases between them. CDR3 amino acids: CASGPLGNTIYF. The DNA for the CDR3 is TGTGCCAGCGGTCCGCTCGGAAACACCATATATTTT.

The chain uses TRBV5-4 and TRBJ2-1, with D unclear. The CDR3 consists of 12 residues. CDR1 and CDR2 (germline): SGHNT, YYREEE (reference sequence). V lost 4 bases, J lost 5 bases, and 7 bases lay in between. This CDR3 is CASSRVNNEQFF. The CDR3 DNA reads TGTGCCAGCAGCCGCGTTAACAATGAGCAGTTCTTC.

The J gene is TRBJ2-7, the V gene TRBV4-1; D tentatively reads TRBD1 or TRBD2 (6 bases each). This CDR3 spans 15 amino acids. V lost 6 bases to trimming and J lost 4 bases, with 19 bases between them. The germline gives CDR1 MGHRA, CDR2 YSYEKL. The CDR3 DNA follows: TGCGCCAGCAGGAGGGGGGCCCTCTCCACTTACGAGCAGTACTTC. Amino acid sequence: CASRRGALSTYEQYF.

This chain joins TRBV19 and TRBJ2-2; TRBD2 matches at 12 bases. Germline trimming cut 1 base from V and 7 bases from J; bases unmatched to any gene: 4. Germline V gene sequence: CDR1 LNHDA, CDR2 SQIVND (reference sequence). The CDR3 runs to 16 residues. The CDR3 protein is CASSIALAGGLGELFF. The CDR3 coding sequence is TGTGCCAGTAGTATAGCCCTAGCGGGAGGGCTCGGGGAGCTGTTTTTT.

The chain employs TRBV5-1 and TRBJ1-5; D call uncertain. V lost 0 bases, J lost 0 bases, and 7 bases lay in between. The CDR3 has 15 residues. CDR1 and CDR2 from the germline V gene are SGHRS and YFSETQ. The CDR3 coding sequence is TGCGCCAGCAGCTTGGGAATCAGTAGCAATCAGCCCCAGCATTTT. Protein sequence: CASSLGISSNQPQHF.

In nucleotides, the CDR3 is TGTGCCAGCAGTCGACCAGGGGGTCTCGGATCACACTCCTACAATGAGCAGTTCTTC. This codes for CASSRPGGLGSHSYNEQFF. This chain uses TRBV28 with TRBJ2-1, with 7 bases identical to TRBD1. This CDR3 has 19 amino acids. Trimming removed 5 bases from V and 0 bases from J; junction bases left unmatched: 16. Germline CDR1 reads MDHEN; CDR2 reads SYDVKM.

This clone was detected only once. The chain has TRBV29-1 and TRBJ2-1; TRBD2 aligns across 8 bases. In germline, CDR1 is SQVTM, CDR2 ANQGSEA. The CDR3 runs 14 residues. The V gene end was trimmed by 4 bases and the J gene end by 6 bases; junction bases not matched to a gene: 8. The CDR3 bases are TGCAGCGTTGCAGCGGGGGCGCTCAGCAATGAGCAGTTCTTC. This sequence encodes CSVAAGALSNEQFF.

This sequence joins TRBV28 and TRBJ1-1; 7 bases align to TRBD1. CDR3 length: 15 amino acids. Germline V gene lookup returns CDR1 MDHEN and CDR2 SYDVKM. Trimming at V came to 5 bases and at J to 2 bases, leaving 8 bases not matched to a gene. CDR3 nucleotide sequence: TGTGCCAGCAGTCCATCGACAGGGATAAACACTGAAGCTTTCTTT. It yields the protein CASSPSTGINTEAFF.

A few counts support this clone. Other DNA sequences from this sample encode an identical CDR3 as well. V usage is TRBV9 and J usage is TRBJ1-5; a possible D gene is TRBD1 (6 bases). CDR1 SGDLS and CDR2 YYNGEE come from the germline V gene. Deletions cut 2 bases from V and 5 bases from J, with 11 bases between. The CDR3 loop spans 14 amino acids. The CDR3: CASSVGAGDQPQHF. Here the CDR3 DNA reads TGTGCCAGCAGCGTGGGGGCGGGGGATCAGCCCCAGCATTTT. Full variable domain (missing parts from reference TRBV9 and TRBJ1-5): DSGVTQTPKHLITATGQRVTLRCSPRSGDLSVYWYQQSLDQGLQFLIQYYNGEERAKGNILERFSAQQFPDLHSELNLSSLELGDSALYFCASSVGAGDQPQHFGDGTRLSIL.

V and J are TRBV9 and TRBJ2-7, with TRBD2 matching 11 bases. The ends lost 0 bases at V and 6 bases at J; junction bases unmatched: 20. The CDR3 runs 20 residues. CDR1 and CDR2 (germline): SGDLS, YYNGEE. CDR3 DNA: TGTGCCAGCAGCGTAGCCCCCAACCCCACTGGGCTAGCGGGAGGAGGCGAGCAGTACTTC. It translates to CASSVAPNPTGLAGGGEQYF.